This T cell receptor (beta chain) derives from a study of shared clonotypes between healthy human individuals. The overall study: The study drew on two women and a few men aged 18 to 49 as donors.

This clone was detected only once. The antigen remains unidentified. CD45RO-negative CD8 cells positively selected for CCR7 made up the naive population, which excluded terminally differentiated effector memory CD45RA+ cells. Donors, without exception, were Caucasian adults residing in Nashville, Tennessee. It was around 180 ng DNA, about 30,000 T cell genomes, that sorted-subset replicate PCRs used. Repertoires were generated with immunoSEQ multiplex PCR, while TCRdb's copy carries only in-frame clones and drops some. The data show about 2 million clones, with over 85% seen just once and about 1.1% held by the top ten. V lost 0 bases and J lost 6; bases outside the gene matches: 8. Germline assignment: CDR1 SGHAT and CDR2 FQNNGV. The CDR3 contains 16 residues. Study-level results: Rarefaction revealed incomplete sorted-subset sequencing despite large depth.

The J gene is TRBJ2-1, the V gene TRBV11-2; 7 nucleotides align to TRBD2. Sequenced sample: naive CD8+ T cells sorted from blood. This clonotype originated in a man younger than 35 in good health. The CDR3 protein is CASSLEGRPSGNEQFF. For the CDR3, the DNA is TGTGCCAGCAGCTTAGAGGGCCGGCCTAGCGGCAATGAGCAGTTCTTC.